This TCR beta chain was captured by sequencing in a study of T-cell reconstitution after alpha-beta-depleted transplantation in children (TCRdb year 2016). General notes on the study: Using TCR repertoire profiling, the study quantitatively followed how T-cell immune reconstitution unfolded in children after TCRalphabeta/CD19-depleted allogeneic hematopoietic cell transplantation.

The CDR3 starts with the cysteine, ends with the phenylalanine, and has 14 residues. The DNA shown is the 42-base CDR3, in frame from base 1. Trimmed from V: 0 bases; trimmed from J: 6 bases; junction bases lacking a gene match: 2. Per the germline V gene (reference sequence), LNHNV is the CDR1 and YYDKDF is the CDR2. The receptor library was made with PCR. The instrument given in TCRdb is Illumina HiSeq 2500. TCR libraries were prepared with molecular barcoding, using unique molecular identifiers to normalize TCRbeta repertoire quantification. TCRdb cleaned the public reads at Q25 with fastp, built clones with MiXCR and kept in-frame beta chains. Each entry is one CDR3 protein sequence, shown with its most common DNA and genes. In this sample the table shows over 550,000 distinct CDR3 sequences, more than 9% of which occur a single time. The ten largest account for about 4.3% of the sample. Remarks on this clonotype: The specificity of this receptor is unknown. Per-base quality was not reported, and no clone a single base away is much larger than it.

The rearranged segments are TRBV15 and TRBJ2-7; the central 10 bases match TRBD2. The sequence was collected from a human donor who donated a stem cell graft to a child with acute myeloid leukemia. Material: PBMCs from the stem cell graft donor, obtained from the stem cell graft. The nucleotide sequence reads TGTGCCACCAGCAGAGATACTAGCGGGACCGAGCAGTACTTC. This sequence encodes CATSRDTSGTEQYF.